These T cell receptor beta chains were read from a single sample in a study of identical twins. TCRdb itself ran the 5' RACE reads through MiXCR, one entry per CDR3 protein. The repertoire has around 690,000 distinct CDR3 sequences, 20% to 25% of them found once; the top ten carry approximately 4.5%. This same sample was also taken into another study, of T cells expressing NK-cell markers.

Material: PBMCs. These receptors were collected from a woman aged 18-29 years in good health. Both conserved end residues are part of each CDR3. The D gene is left open where the match is weak. Clone size, where shown, is once, few, many, or a class for clones that have expanded.

j_gene	v_gene	abundance	d_gene	CDR3nt	CDR3aa
TRBJ2-3	TRBV7-2	-	TRBD2	TGTGCCAGCAGCTCACTAGCGGTGATGTCCCCAGGCACGCAGTATTTT	CASSSLAVMSPGTQYF
TRBJ2-1	TRBV5-1	few	-	TGCGCCAGCAGCTTGGACCGGACGACCTACAATGAGCAGTTCTTC	CASSLDRTTYNEQFF
TRBJ2-7	TRBV7-9	-	-	TGTGCCAGCAGCTTAGCGGACAAAGCCTACGAGCAGTACTTC	CASSLADKAYEQYF
TRBJ2-1	TRBV20-1	-	TRBD2	TGCAGTGCTAGAGAGCGTCGGGGGGGCGATGAGCAGTTCTTC	CSARERRGGDEQFF
TRBJ2-7	TRBV6-1	few	TRBD1	TGTGCCAGTTCGAAAGGGACAGGGGCCTACGAGCAGTACTTC	CASSKGTGAYEQYF
TRBJ2-7	TRBV27	-	-	TGTGCCAGCAAGGATCCGCACTACGAGCAGTACTTC	CASKDPHYEQYF
TRBJ1-1	TRBV7-9	-	-	TGTGCCAGCAGCTTCCAAGGGGTTTCAAACACTGAAGCTTTCTTT	CASSFQGVSNTEAFF
TRBJ2-3	TRBV2	-	TRBD2	TGTGCCAGCACCGGGTCTAGCGGTACTCGCACAGATACGCAGTATTTT	CASTGSSGTRTDTQYF
TRBJ2-7	TRBV6-5	-	TRBD2	TGTGCCAGCAGTTACTCGCTAGCGGTTGAATTTTACGAGCAGTACTTC	CASSYSLAVEFYEQYF
TRBJ2-3	TRBV10-3	few	TRBD1	TGTGCCATCAGTAAAGAGACAGGGAAAACGGGGGATACGCAGTATTTT	CAISKETGKTGDTQYF
TRBJ1-3	TRBV6-5	few	TRBD1	TGTGCCAGCAGTTACGCGGACAGGGGGGGAGGAAACACCATATATTTT	CASSYADRGGGNTIYF
TRBJ2-7	TRBV7-2	-	TRBD1	TGTGCCAGCAGCTTGCAGGGGGCGAGGTACGAGCAGTACTTC	CASSLQGARYEQYF
TRBJ2-7	TRBV6-2/TRBV6-3	-	TRBD1	TGTGCCAGCAGTTCCCCGACAGGGTTGGCCTACGAGCAGTACTTC	CASSSPTGLAYEQYF
TRBJ2-7	TRBV9	-	TRBD1	TGTGCCAGCAGCGCAAGAGGACAGGGTGGATACGAGCAGTACTTC	CASSARGQGGYEQYF
TRBJ2-7	TRBV2	-	-	TGTGCCAGCAGGGGGCCCGACAAGACAGATCCCTACGAGCAGTACTTC	CASRGPDKTDPYEQYF
TRBJ2-7	TRBV12-3/TRBV12-4	few	-	TGTGCCAGCAGTTTAGGTGGCGGCACCGCCGAGCAGTACTTC	CASSLGGGTAEQYF
TRBJ2-7	TRBV5-1	few	-	TGCGCCAGCAGCTTGGGGGCCGTCTCGGAGGAGCAGTACTTC	CASSLGAVSEEQYF
TRBJ2-1	TRBV7-2	-	TRBD2	TGTGCCAGCAGCTTAGGCGGGACTAGCGGGGGCAATGAGCAGTTCTTC	CASSLGGTSGGNEQFF
TRBJ2-5	TRBV9	few	TRBD2	TGTGCCAGCAGCCGTAGCGGGAGGCCATTAGGAGAGACCCAGTACTTC	CASSRSGRPLGETQYF
TRBJ2-7	TRBV4-3	-	TRBD2	TGCGCCAGCAGCCGCGGACTAGCGGGAAGGCCCTACGAGCAGTACTTC	CASSRGLAGRPYEQYF
TRBJ2-1	TRBV7-2	-	TRBD1	TGTGCCAGCAGCGCCCAACAGGGGTTATCCTATGAGCAGTTCTTC	CASSAQQGLSYEQFF
TRBJ1-1	TRBV29-1	-	-	TGCAGCGTTGTACCGGGACGGTTAAACACTGAAGCTTTCTTT	CSVVPGRLNTEAFF
TRBJ2-1	TRBV19	few	TRBD2	TGTGCCAGCACACAAAGCGGGAGGGCCAGAAATGAGCAGTTCTTC	CASTQSGRARNEQFF